These T cell receptor beta chains were read from a single sample in a study of T cells in Graves' hyperthyroidism and ophthalmopathy. TCRdb reanalysed the multiplex PCR reads using MiXCR and keeps one entry per CDR3 protein. Counted here are 690,000 or so distinct CDR3 sequences, approximately 18% occurring once; the ten biggest clones make up 16%. Sequencing was performed on blood. These receptors originate from a woman between 50 and 59 years old with Graves' hyperthyroidism that later progressed to Graves' ophthalmopathy. The CDR3 runs from the conserved cysteine through the conserved F or W. The D gene is left open where the match is weak. A clone size is listed for some rows: how often the clone was seen (once, few, many), or a class if it is expanded.

clone_size j_call v_call d_call cdr3_nt cdr3_aa
. TRBJ2-1 TRBV7-4 . TGTGGCGGCAGCCCTGAGGGGGGGTCCTACAATGAGCAGTTCTTC CGGSPEGGSYNEQFF
few TRBJ2-1 TRBV5-4 TRBD2 TGTGCCAGCAAGGCGGGGGGCGGAAATGAGCAGTTCTTC CASKAGGGNEQFF
. TRBJ2-3 TRBV11-2 TRBD2 TGTGCCAGCAGCTTCCGGGGGGGCCCGGGAGATACGCAGTATTTT CASSFRGGPGDTQYF
. TRBJ2-1 TRBV13 . TGTGCCAGCAGCCGATTAGCTGATGTCTTACGGCAGTTCTTC CASSRLADVLRQFF
. TRBJ2-2 TRBV20-1 TRBD2 TGCAGTGCTAGAGGAGCGGGGGGGCTGGACGGGGAGCTGTTTTTT CSARGAGGLDGELFF
. TRBJ1-5 TRBV6-1 . TGTGCCAGCAGTCGCTTATTGGGGGGTAATCAGCCCCAGCATTTT CASSRLLGGNQPQHF
many TRBJ1-1 TRBV9 . TGTGCCAGCAGTGCTGGGCCTGCGAACACTGAAGCTTTCTTT CASSAGPANTEAFF
. TRBJ1-6 TRBV5-1 . TGCGCCAGCAGCTTGGTGGGGAGCGGTAATTCACCCCTCCACTTT CASSLVGSGNSPLHF
few TRBJ1-2 TRBV11-2 TRBD1 TGTGCCAGCAGCACCAGGACAGGGAATGGCTACACCTTC CASSTRTGNGYTF
few TRBJ1-4 TRBV7-9 . TGTGCCAGCAGCCCTTGGATCCCTGCTAATGAAAAACTGTTTTTT CASSPWIPANEKLFF
. TRBJ1-2 TRBV7-2 . TGTGCCAGCAGCTTAGCGTTACCGTTGTGGCAGGCGCATATCTATGGCTACACCTTC CASSLALPLWQAHIYGYTF
many TRBJ2-7 TRBV3-1 TRBD2 TGTGCCAGCAGCCAAACTAGCGGGGGGGACGAGCAGTACTTC CASSQTSGGDEQYF
. TRBJ1-4 TRBV11-2 . TGTGCCCTAACTCAGAGATTGGATGAAAAACTGTTTTTT CALTQRLDEKLFF
many TRBJ1-2 TRBV9 . TGTGCCAGCAGCGTTGTGGGGGGAAATGGCTACACCTTC CASSVVGGNGYTF
few TRBJ2-2 TRBV20-1 TRBD2 TGCAGTGCTAGAGTGGAGCGGGGGGGCAGAACCGGGGAGCTGTTTTTT CSARVERGGRTGELFF
few TRBJ2-2 TRBV5-1 . TGTGCCAGCAGTCGGTACCGGGACACCGGGGAGCTGTTTTTT CASSRYRDTGELFF
. TRBJ1-5 TRBV10-2 TRBD1 TGCGCCAGCAGTGAGAGCAGGGGGGGGGGCCAGCCCCAGCATTTT CASSESRGGGQPQHF
many TRBJ1-5 TRBV5-5 TRBD1 TGTGCCAGCAGCTTGGGGGACAGAAATAGCAATCAGCCCCAGCATTTT CASSLGDRNSNQPQHF
few TRBJ1-2 TRBV3-1 . TGTGCCAGCAGCCAAGTTGCAGGGGTAGGTGGCTACACCTTC CASSQVAGVGGYTF
. TRBJ2-5 TRBV11-2 TRBD2 TGTGCCAGCAGCTTAGATCAGGGAGCGGGGGGTGGAGAGACCCAGTACTTC CASSLDQGAGGGETQYF
once TRBJ2-7 TRBV6-1 . TGTGCCAGCAGCTGGTTGCCGGGACACGGGATCTACGAGCAGTACTTC CASSWLPGHGIYEQYF
. TRBJ2-2 TRBV25-1 . TGTGCCAGCAGTGATCGTCAAGAACTGTTTTTT CASSDRQELFF
. TRBJ1-4 TRBV30 . TGTGCCTGGAGTGCCTCCGGACACGAAGGAATAGTAGGTGAAAAACTGTTTTTT CAWSASGHEGIVGEKLFF
few TRBJ2-2 TRBV29-1 . TGCAGCGTTGTCCTCGGGCGCAACACCGGGGAGCTGTTTTTT CSVVLGRNTGELFF
. TRBJ1-1 TRBV20-1 . TGCAGTGCAACCGCCCTTACTGAAGCTTTCTTT CSATALTEAFF
few TRBJ1-2 TRBV3-1 . TGTGCCAGCAGCCAAGTTTCGGTGGGAGGCTACACCTTC CASSQVSVGGYTF
few TRBJ2-2 TRBV5-6 TRBD2 TGTGCCAGCAGCTTGCATCTAGCGGGGGGTTCGAACACCGGGGAGCTGTTTTTT CASSLHLAGGSNTGELFF
few TRBJ2-5 TRBV9 TRBD1 TGTGCCAGCAGCGAGACAGGGGGCTGGCAGACCCAGTACTTC CASSETGGWQTQYF
many TRBJ1-6 TRBV11-2 . TGTGCCAGCAGCTTAGTGGGCAGGGGAGGTTGGAATTCACCCCTCCACTTT CASSLVGRGGWNSPLHF
many TRBJ1-5 TRBV7-2 . TGTGCCAGCAGGTTACAGGGTTACGGTCAGCCCCAGCATTTT CASRLQGYGQPQHF
. TRBJ2-1 TRBV5-5 . TGTGCCAGCAGCTTCCTTCCGTCGGAGGAGTTCTTC CASSFLPSEEFF
few TRBJ1-1 TRBV20-1 . TGCAGCTCAGTCCTCCGGGTTGTGGTGAACACTGAAGCTTTCTTT CSSVLRVVVNTEAFF
. TRBJ1-3 TRBV30 . TGTGCCTGGAGAAGAGGGGGCTCTGGAAACACCATATATTTT CAWRRGGSGNTIYF